This T cell receptor (beta chain) emerged from a study of control samples from healthy donors and cancer patients. Data came from immunoSEQ multiplex PCR; TCRdb stores just in-frame clones and leaves some out. The sample yields 150,000 to 200,000 clones, 85% to 90% seen once. The CDR3 totals 13 residues. V was pared by 3 bases and J by 7 bases, with 9 bases between. Per germline, CDR1 MNHNS and CDR2 SASEGT. Sequenced material: blood. This receptor was obtained from a woman aged 25-40 years in good health. V usage is TRBV6-1 and J usage is TRBJ2-2, with D perhaps TRBD1 or TRBD2 (5 bases each). In DNA, the CDR3 is TGTGCCAGCAGTGAGGGGGAGATCGGGGAGCTGTTTTTT. It yields the protein CASSEGEIGELFF.